A selection of T cell receptor beta chains follows, all from one sample in a study of PD-1 blockade in classical Hodgkin lymphoma. Libraries were prepared by immunoSEQ multiplex PCR; TCRdb keeps only in-frame clonotypes and omits some of them. The sample consists of more than 30,000 clones, 88% of them appearing once. The sequenced sample was CD4+ T cells from blood. These TCRs come from a human donor with classical Hodgkin lymphoma. CDR3s leave out the opening cysteine and the closing phenylalanine or tryptophan. The D gene is left open where the match is weak.

j_gene: TRBJ2-1; d_gene: NA; v_gene: TRBV9; CDR3aa: ASSSSPWRSYNEQF
j_gene: TRBJ1-3; d_gene: NA; v_gene: TRBV10-3; CDR3aa: AISESSPDSGNTIY
j_gene: TRBJ2-4; d_gene: NA; v_gene: TRBV4-1; CDR3aa: ASSQEMDRTTLAKNIQY
j_gene: TRBJ1-2; d_gene: NA; v_gene: TRBV29-1; CDR3aa: SFMDVTSYGYT
j_gene: TRBJ2-2; d_gene: NA; v_gene: TRBV6-6; CDR3aa: ASRRFSGNTGELF
j_gene: TRBJ2-1; d_gene: NA; v_gene: TRBV14; CDR3aa: ASSPWSRRANEQF
j_gene: TRBJ2-3; d_gene: NA; v_gene: TRBV6-5; CDR3aa: ASSYSGRGGGDTQY
j_gene: TRBJ1-5; d_gene: NA; v_gene: TRBV6-5; CDR3aa: ASSYTSSNQPQH
j_gene: TRBJ1-2; d_gene: NA; v_gene: TRBV28; CDR3aa: ASSPPGPGYT
j_gene: TRBJ1-1; d_gene: NA; v_gene: TRBV2; CDR3aa: ASNSWGDTEAF
j_gene: TRBJ1-5; d_gene: NA; v_gene: TRBV6-1; CDR3aa: ASSESGYSNQPQH
j_gene: TRBJ1-2; d_gene: NA; v_gene: TRBV5-1; CDR3aa: ASSLDSSTIYGYT
j_gene: TRBJ1-1; d_gene: NA; v_gene: TRBV7-3; CDR3aa: ASSPVGGNSEAF
j_gene: TRBJ2-3; d_gene: NA; v_gene: TRBV28; CDR3aa: ASSLRNRRAPG
j_gene: TRBJ2-6; d_gene: NA; v_gene: TRBV5-1; CDR3aa: ASSLQTSGANVLT
j_gene: TRBJ1-1; d_gene: NA; v_gene: TRBV19; CDR3aa: ASSIEPGGMNTEAF
j_gene: TRBJ1-2; d_gene: TRBD1; v_gene: TRBV15; CDR3aa: ATSRDPGGGYGYT
j_gene: TRBJ2-7; d_gene: NA; v_gene: TRBV6-5; CDR3aa: ASSPHGSTYEQY
j_gene: TRBJ2-7; d_gene: NA; v_gene: TRBV29-1; CDR3aa: SAIVHYEQY
j_gene: TRBJ2-1; d_gene: TRBD2; v_gene: TRBV5-1; CDR3aa: ASSLIGLAGGINEQF
j_gene: TRBJ2-1; d_gene: TRBD2; v_gene: TRBV11-3; CDR3aa: ASSLEVAGYNEQF
j_gene: TRBJ1-2; d_gene: TRBD1; v_gene: TRBV27; CDR3aa: ASRRTGGHGYT
j_gene: TRBJ1-5; d_gene: NA; v_gene: TRBV28; CDR3aa: ASSSLTRQPQH
j_gene: TRBJ1-4; d_gene: NA; v_gene: TRBV7-7; CDR3aa: ASSRDYGEKLF
j_gene: TRBJ1-1; d_gene: NA; v_gene: TRBV29-1; CDR3aa: SVASRLTTEAF
j_gene: TRBJ1-4; d_gene: NA; v_gene: TRBV5-8; CDR3aa: ASSRTATNEKLF
j_gene: TRBJ2-1; d_gene: NA; v_gene: TRBV9; CDR3aa: ASSVGGQPLYNEQF
j_gene: TRBJ2-5; d_gene: TRBD2; v_gene: TRBV19; CDR3aa: ASRGVRQETQY
j_gene: TRBJ1-4; d_gene: NA; v_gene: TRBV27; CDR3aa: ASQGSFGEKLF
j_gene: TRBJ1-2; d_gene: TRBD1; v_gene: TRBV6-6; CDR3aa: ASMDRQGLYGYT
j_gene: TRBJ1-2; d_gene: TRBD1; v_gene: TRBV18; CDR3aa: ASSPSRSGQGDHGYT
j_gene: TRBJ1-1; d_gene: NA; v_gene: TRBV2; CDR3aa: ASRRRRAGVDTEAF
j_gene: TRBJ1-5; d_gene: NA; v_gene: TRBV19; CDR3aa: ATDSGGSNQPQH
j_gene: TRBJ2-5; d_gene: NA; v_gene: TRBV19; CDR3aa: ASSRGGFQETQY
j_gene: TRBJ1-1; d_gene: TRBD1; v_gene: TRBV10-3; CDR3aa: AISEQRQGPMNTEAF
j_gene: TRBJ2-5; d_gene: TRBD1; v_gene: TRBV11-2; CDR3aa: ASSPGTGRETQY
j_gene: TRBJ1-4; d_gene: TRBD1; v_gene: TRBV29-1; CDR3aa: SGGTGSEKLF
j_gene: TRBJ2-1; d_gene: NA; v_gene: TRBV7-3; CDR3aa: ASSPIRDPKMQHEQF
j_gene: TRBJ1-4; d_gene: NA; v_gene: TRBV6-5; CDR3aa: ASSYSGGGTGEKLF
j_gene: TRBJ1-1; d_gene: NA; v_gene: TRBV9; CDR3aa: ASSVGLGSEAF
j_gene: TRBJ1-2; d_gene: NA; v_gene: TRBV28; CDR3aa: ASRFSTAGVYYGYT
j_gene: TRBJ1-1; d_gene: NA; v_gene: TRBV7-2; CDR3aa: ASSRQVNTEAF
j_gene: TRBJ2-2; d_gene: TRBD2; v_gene: TRBV10-2; CDR3aa: ASKGLARNTGELF
j_gene: TRBJ2-1; d_gene: TRBD2; v_gene: TRBV11-2; CDR3aa: ASSSYERDYNEQF
j_gene: TRBJ1-2; d_gene: NA; v_gene: TRBV10-3; CDR3aa: AISESLRQDYGYT
j_gene: TRBJ2-1; d_gene: TRBD2; v_gene: TRBV11-2; CDR3aa: ASSPGLATYNEQF
j_gene: TRBJ2-2; d_gene: NA; v_gene: TRBV11-1; CDR3aa: ASSLARVDTGELF
j_gene: TRBJ1-1; d_gene: TRBD1; v_gene: TRBV6-6; CDR3aa: ASRRTGEENTEAF
j_gene: TRBJ1-4; d_gene: NA; v_gene: TRBV5-1; CDR3aa: ASSLWQPTNEKLF
j_gene: TRBJ2-6; d_gene: TRBD1; v_gene: TRBV6-6; CDR3aa: ASGDRGSSGANVLT
j_gene: TRBJ1-2; d_gene: NA; v_gene: TRBV27; CDR3aa: ASRNPGLFYGYT
j_gene: TRBJ2-7; d_gene: TRBD1; v_gene: TRBV11-2; CDR3aa: ASSPAGTGNSYEQY
j_gene: TRBJ2-1; d_gene: TRBD2; v_gene: TRBV4-2; CDR3aa: ASSSHLAGFNNEQF
j_gene: TRBJ1-4; d_gene: TRBD1; v_gene: TRBV18; CDR3aa: ASSPMTGTNEKLF